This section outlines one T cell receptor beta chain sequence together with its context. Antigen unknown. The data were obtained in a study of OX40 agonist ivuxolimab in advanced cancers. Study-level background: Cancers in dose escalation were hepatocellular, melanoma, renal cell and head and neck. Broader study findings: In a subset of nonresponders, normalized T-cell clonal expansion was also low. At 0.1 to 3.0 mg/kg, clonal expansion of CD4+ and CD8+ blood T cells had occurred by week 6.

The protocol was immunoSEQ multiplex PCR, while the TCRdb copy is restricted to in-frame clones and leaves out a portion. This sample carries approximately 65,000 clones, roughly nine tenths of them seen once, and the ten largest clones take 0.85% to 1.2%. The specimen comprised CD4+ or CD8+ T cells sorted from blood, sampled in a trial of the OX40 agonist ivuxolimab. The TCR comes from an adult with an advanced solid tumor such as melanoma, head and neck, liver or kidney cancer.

CDR3 DNA sequence: TGCAGTGCTAGAGATCTGATAGGACAGTTCTTC. Residues: CSARDLIGQFF. The chain couples TRBV20-1 to TRBJ2-1; D unclear. Germline CDR1 DFQATT, CDR2 SNEGSKA (reference sequence). The V end lost 0 bases, the J end lost 13 bases, and 10 bases lay between the germline ends. CDR3 length equals 11 residues.